These T cell receptor beta chains were read from a single sample in a study of blood T cell repertoires in COVID-19. Sequencing was performed with immunoSEQ multiplex PCR; in TCRdb, only in-frame clones are kept and a portion is missing. Among approximately 340,000 clones listed, approximately 82% were seen once. Sequenced sample: peripheral blood. The receptor set was obtained from a man aged 25-45 years with active or convalescent COVID-19. The CDR3 runs from the conserved cysteine through the conserved F or W. Each record gives: J gene, V gene, clone size, D gene, CDR3 DNA, CDR3 protein. A D gene is named only where the DNA matches it firmly. Size is stated for part of the rows, as once, few or many counts, or as a class when the clone is expanded.

TRBJ2-7 | TRBV7-2 | NA | TRBD1 | TGTGCCAGCAGCTCGACAGGGAGCTCCTACGAGCAGTACTTC | CASSSTGSSYEQYF
TRBJ2-1 | TRBV24-1 | NA | NA | TGTGCCACCAGTGTTGCCGGGGAGGTCAATGAGCAGTTCTTC | CATSVAGEVNEQFF
TRBJ1-1 | TRBV4-1 | NA | NA | TGCGCCAGCAGCCAAGAGGGCCCGAACACTGAAGCTTTCTTT | CASSQEGPNTEAFF
TRBJ1-3 | TRBV6-1 | NA | NA | TGTGCCAGCAGTGAGCAGGGTCCTGGAAACACCATATATTTT | CASSEQGPGNTIYF
TRBJ2-1 | TRBV2 | NA | NA | TGTGCCGGAAAGAGCGGGCTTGATAGCTCCTACAATGAGCAGTTCTTC | CAGKSGLDSSYNEQFF
TRBJ2-3 | TRBV27 | NA | NA | TGTGCCAGCAGTTTTAACAGGGTAAACACAGATACGCAGTATTTT | CASSFNRVNTDTQYF
TRBJ2-7 | TRBV5-4 | NA | TRBD2 | TGTGCCAGCAGCTTGGCTTGGACTAGCGGGGGTCAATACGAGCAGTACTTC | CASSLAWTSGGQYEQYF
TRBJ2-2 | TRBV27 | few | NA | TGTGCCAGTTCCCCTCCGGGACAAGTCACCGGGGAGCTGTTTTTT | CASSPPGQVTGELFF
TRBJ2-2 | TRBV7-8 | NA | TRBD1 | TGTGCCAGCAGCTTAAGTGACAGGGGCATCACCGGGGAGCTGTTTTTT | CASSLSDRGITGELFF
TRBJ1-4 | TRBV28 | many | NA | TGTGCCAGCAGCCGGGACGCGGGGAAACTGTTTTTT | CASSRDAGKLFF
TRBJ1-4 | TRBV7-8 | NA | TRBD1 | TGTGCCAGCAGCTTAACAGGGGGCGGCGAAAAACTGTTTTTT | CASSLTGGGEKLFF
TRBJ1-5 | TRBV7-9 | NA | NA | TGTGCCAGCAGCTTATCGGGGTATCAGCCCCAGCATTTT | CASSLSGYQPQHF
TRBJ1-6 | TRBV19 | once | NA | TGTGCCAGTAAAGACCGGGACACCTATAATTCACCCCTCCACTTT | CASKDRDTYNSPLHF
TRBJ2-2 | TRBV30 | once | TRBD2 | TGTGCCTGGAGTGTTTCCCTAGCGGGAGCGGGCACCGGGGAGCTGTTTTTT | CAWSVSLAGAGTGELFF
TRBJ1-3 | TRBV19 | few | NA | TGTGCCAGTAGTATGGGCAAAGCGGGGGGAAACACCATATATTTT | CASSMGKAGGNTIYF
TRBJ2-5 | TRBV6-2/TRBV6-3 | NA | NA | TGTGCCAGCAGTTACCCACAGGGCCTAGGAGAGACCCAGTACTTC | CASSYPQGLGETQYF
TRBJ2-7 | TRBV4-1 | NA | TRBD2 | TGCGCCAGCAGGGAAGCGGCGGGGGGCGCCTACGAGCAGTACTTC | CASREAAGGAYEQYF
TRBJ1-5 | TRBV5-1 | NA | TRBD1 | TGCGCCAGCAGCCAATCCGGGACAGACAATCAGCCCCAGCATTTT | CASSQSGTDNQPQHF
TRBJ1-2 | TRBV28 | once | NA | TGTGCCAGCAGTTTCGGGAACTATGGCTACACCTTC | CASSFGNYGYTF
TRBJ2-5 | TRBV3-1/TRBV3-2 | few | NA | TGTGCCAGCAGTCTGGGAGTTTTTTCGGAGACCCAGTACTTC | CASSLGVFSETQYF
TRBJ1-1 | TRBV14 | NA | TRBD1 | TGTGCCAGCAGCCAGGGCCCCGGACAGGCCATGAACACTGAAGCTTTCTTT | CASSQGPGQAMNTEAFF
TRBJ2-7 | TRBV4-2 | NA | TRBD2 | TGTGCCAGCAGCCAAGTAGCGGGAGTATCCTACGAGCAGTACTTC | CASSQVAGVSYEQYF
TRBJ1-1 | TRBV10-3 | once | NA | TGTGCCATCAGTGAGGACCCTAACAGGCCGACCAATGAAGCTTTCTTT | CAISEDPNRPTNEAFF
TRBJ2-3 | TRBV5-1 | NA | TRBD1 | TGCGCCAGCAGCGCCCGGGACAGCGGATTAACAGATACGCAGTATTTT | CASSARDSGLTDTQYF
TRBJ1-1 | TRBV5-1 | NA | NA | TGCGCCAGCAGCTTGACAGGATCTTACACTGAAGCTTTCTTT | CASSLTGSYTEAFF
TRBJ2-5 | TRBV18 | NA | TRBD2 | TGTGCCAGCTCGTCGGCCCTCGAGATAGCGGGAGTGGAGACCCAGTACTTC | CASSSALEIAGVETQYF
TRBJ2-1 | TRBV18 | NA | NA | TGTGCCAGCTCCGCCGGGGTGGGAAACTATGAGCAGTTCTTC | CASSAGVGNYEQFF
TRBJ2-1 | TRBV7-9 | NA | NA | TGTGCCAGCAGCTTTCGGCGGGGTGAGCAGTTCTTC | CASSFRRGEQFF
TRBJ1-5 | TRBV5-1 | NA | NA | TGCGCCAGCTTTGGAATTAGACAGGCTACCAATCAGCCCCAGCATTTT | CASFGIRQATNQPQHF
TRBJ2-5 | TRBV4-2 | NA | TRBD2 | TGTGCCAGCAGCCAGTCACTAGCGGGAGGGCCCGATGAGACCCAGTACTTC | CASSQSLAGGPDETQYF
TRBJ1-6 | TRBV28 | NA | TRBD1 | TGTGCCAGCAGTCCAGCAGAGACAGGGGGTTCACCCCTCCACTTT | CASSPAETGGSPLHF
TRBJ2-1 | TRBV21-1 | NA | NA | TGTGCCAGCAGCAAAGGGGGGACAGGGAATAATGGTGAGCAGTTCTTC | CASSKGGTGNNGEQFF
TRBJ2-7 | TRBV19 | once | TRBD2 | TGTGCCACCTTCAGAGTCGAGCGGGAGGTCTCCCACGAGCAGTACTTC | CATFRVEREVSHEQYF
TRBJ2-1 | TRBV11-2 | NA | NA | TGTGCCAGCAGCTTAGAGGGGGGGCGGCAGTTCTTC | CASSLEGGRQFF
TRBJ1-2 | TRBV7-2 | NA | NA | TGTGCCAGCAGCCTGCGACCGGAGTACAACTATGGCTACACCTTC | CASSLRPEYNYGYTF